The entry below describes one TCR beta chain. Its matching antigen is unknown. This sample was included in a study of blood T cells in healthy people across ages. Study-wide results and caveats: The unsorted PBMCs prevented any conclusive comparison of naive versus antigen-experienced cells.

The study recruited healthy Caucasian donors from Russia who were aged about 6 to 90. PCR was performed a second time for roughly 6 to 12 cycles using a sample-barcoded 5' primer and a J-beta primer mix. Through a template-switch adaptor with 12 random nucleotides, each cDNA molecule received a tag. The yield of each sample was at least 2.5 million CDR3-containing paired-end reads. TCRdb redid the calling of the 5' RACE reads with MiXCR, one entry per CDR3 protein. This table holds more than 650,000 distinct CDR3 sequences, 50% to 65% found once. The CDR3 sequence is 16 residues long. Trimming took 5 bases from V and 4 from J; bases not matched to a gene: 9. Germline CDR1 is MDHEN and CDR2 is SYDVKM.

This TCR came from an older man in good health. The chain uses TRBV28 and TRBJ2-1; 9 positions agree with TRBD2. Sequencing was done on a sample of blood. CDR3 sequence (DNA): TGTGCCAGCAGTATCATAGCGGGAGTAGGGTACAATGAGCAGTTCTTC. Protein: CASSIIAGVGYNEQFF.